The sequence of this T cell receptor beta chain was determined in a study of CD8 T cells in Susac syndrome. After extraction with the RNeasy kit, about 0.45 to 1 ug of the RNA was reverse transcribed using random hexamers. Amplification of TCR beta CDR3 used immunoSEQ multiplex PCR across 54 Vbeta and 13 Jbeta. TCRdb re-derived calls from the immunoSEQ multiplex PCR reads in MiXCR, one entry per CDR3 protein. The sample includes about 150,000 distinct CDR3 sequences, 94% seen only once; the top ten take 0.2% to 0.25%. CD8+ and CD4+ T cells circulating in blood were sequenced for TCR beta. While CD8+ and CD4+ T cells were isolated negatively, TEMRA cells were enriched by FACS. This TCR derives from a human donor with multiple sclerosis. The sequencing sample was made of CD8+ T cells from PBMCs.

CDR3 nucleotide sequence: TGTGCCAGCAGCTCCGGGACACTTGAAGCTTTCTTT. The encoded protein is CASSSGTLEAFF. The chain is built from TRBV7-9 and TRBJ1-1, with D tentatively TRBD1 (6 bases). CDR1 and CDR2 (germline): SEHNR, FQNEAQ (reference sequence). The CDR3 has 12 residues. The ends were cut back, 4 bases at V and 7 bases at J, with 10 bases in the middle.